This TCR beta chain was profiled in a study of graft-versus-host responses after intestinal transplantation. Study-level results: Marrow from the recipient contained GvH clones, some of which had appeared first in ileum or blood.

Notes on this clone: Its antigen is currently unknown.

The method was immunoSEQ multiplex PCR; TCRdb's version includes in-frame clones alone and lacks a portion of them. Found here are about 120,000 clones, roughly 95% of them singletons; the top ten hold over 2.5%. V was trimmed by 2 bases and J by 4 bases, leaving 11 bases between them. The CDR3 totals 14 residues. Germline loops: CDR1 SEHNR, CDR2 FQNEAQ (reference sequence). The sample here was unstimulated CD8+ T cells sorted from spleen or lymph node cells, taken before intestinal transplant. J is TRBJ1-1 and V is TRBV7-9; D may be TRBD1 (5 bases). This receptor was obtained from a human donor who received an intestinal transplant. Here the CDR3 reads CASSLNQGGTEAFF. CDR3 DNA: TGTGCCAGCAGCTTAAATCAGGGTGGCACTGAAGCTTTCTTT.